Given below is one TCR beta chain in context. Its antigen remains unidentified. The data stem from a study of somatic mutations in cytotoxic T cells in rheumatoid arthritis. The overall study: Flow sorting yielded some V beta antibody-stained T-cell populations at nearly 100% purity, among them V beta1+ cells sequenced for TCRB.

Germline V lookup: CDR1 SGDLS, CDR2 YYNGEE. The CDR3 covers 14 residues. V dropped 0 bases and J dropped 3; count of bases not matched to a gene: 2. Study-wide results and caveats: A finding that went unadjusted for multiple comparisons was the slight underrepresentation of TRBV07 in rheumatoid arthritis patients. Clonality of CD8+ cells rose with age in rheumatoid arthritis patients but not healthy controls. The study found no significant difference in CD8+ T-cell clonality between rheumatoid arthritis patients and age-matched healthy controls.

The repertoire was sequenced with immunoSEQ multiplex PCR; TCRdb's copy has only in-frame clones and lacks some. The table includes 20,000 to 25,000 clones, 86% detected once. The sequenced sample consisted of CD8+ T cells sorted from blood. This chain connects TRBV9 to TRBJ1-2; 7 nucleotides agree with TRBD1. This TCR derives from a woman in her forties or fifties in good health. The CDR3 spells CASSVGQGDYGYTF. CDR3 nucleotide sequence: TGTGCCAGCAGCGTAGGACAGGGAGACTATGGCTACACCTTC.